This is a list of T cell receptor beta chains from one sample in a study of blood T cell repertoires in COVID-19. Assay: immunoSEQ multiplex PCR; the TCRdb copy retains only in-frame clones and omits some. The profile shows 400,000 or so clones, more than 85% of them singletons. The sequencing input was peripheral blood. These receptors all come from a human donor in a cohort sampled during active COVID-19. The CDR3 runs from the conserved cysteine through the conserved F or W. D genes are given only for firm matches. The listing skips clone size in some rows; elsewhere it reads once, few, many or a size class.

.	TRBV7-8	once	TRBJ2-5	CASSASLEETQYF	TGTGCCAGCAGCGCTAGCCTGGAAGAGACCCAGTACTTC
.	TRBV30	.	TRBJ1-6	CAWSTGRSYNSPLHF	TGTGCCTGGTCCACAGGCAGATCTTATAATTCACCCCTCCACTTT
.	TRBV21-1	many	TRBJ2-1	CAPPRGGAVINEQFF	TGTGCCCCTCCACGGGGGGGGGCGGTTATCAATGAGCAGTTCTTC
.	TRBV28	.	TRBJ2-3	CASSLLATTDTQYF	TGTGCCAGCAGTTTATTGGCAACGACAGATACGCAGTATTTT
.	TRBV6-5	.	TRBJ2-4	CASSYHPGAGDMIQYF	TGTGCCAGCAGTTATCACCCCGGGGCAGGGGATATGATTCAGTACTTC
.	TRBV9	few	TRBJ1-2	CASSGGPYGYTF	TGTGCCAGCAGCGGAGGGCCTTATGGCTACACCTTC
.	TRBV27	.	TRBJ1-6	CASSSRRGGSSIYNSPLHF	TGTGCCAGCAGTTCCCGACGCGGGGGCTCCTCCATTTATAATTCACCCCTCCACTTT
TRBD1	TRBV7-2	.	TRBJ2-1	CASSTPWSGGSYNEQFF	TGTGCCAGCAGCACCCCGTGGTCAGGGGGATCCTACAATGAGCAGTTCTTC
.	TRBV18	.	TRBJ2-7	CASSPGAGTYEQYF	TGTGCCAGCTCACCCGGGGCAGGGACTTACGAGCAGTACTTC
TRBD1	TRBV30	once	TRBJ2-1	CAWSGDRGYNEQFF	TGTGCCTGGAGTGGGGACAGGGGTTACAATGAGCAGTTCTTC
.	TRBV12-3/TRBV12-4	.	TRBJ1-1	CASSPLSDTEAFF	TGTGCCAGCAGTCCCCTGAGCGACACTGAAGCTTTCTTT
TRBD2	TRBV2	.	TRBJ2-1	CASRALSGGARDEQFF	TGTGCCAGCAGGGCCCTTAGCGGGGGGGCCAGGGATGAGCAGTTCTTC
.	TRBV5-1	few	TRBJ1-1	CASSLTTANTEAFF	TGCGCCAGCAGCTTGACAACCGCCAACACTGAAGCTTTCTTT
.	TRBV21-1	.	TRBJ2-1	CASSKARCNNEQFF	TGTGCCAGCAGCAAAGCCCGGTGTAACAATGAGCAGTTCTTC
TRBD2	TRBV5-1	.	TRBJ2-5	CASGNSGEETQYF	TGCGCCAGTGGGAATAGCGGGGAAGAGACCCAGTACTTC
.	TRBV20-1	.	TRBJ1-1	CSANDGNTEAFF	TGCAGTGCTAATGACGGGAACACTGAAGCTTTCTTT
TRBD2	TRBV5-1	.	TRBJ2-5	CASSASTSGAYQETQYF	TGCGCCAGCAGCGCGTCCACTAGCGGGGCATACCAAGAGACCCAGTACTTC
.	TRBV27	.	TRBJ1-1	CASSSGSTEAFF	TGTGCCAGCAGTTCTGGGAGTACTGAAGCTTTCTTT
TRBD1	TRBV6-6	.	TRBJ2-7	CASSISGQGSYEQYF	TGTGCCAGCAGTATATCGGGACAGGGCTCCTACGAGCAGTACTTC
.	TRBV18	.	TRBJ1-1	CASSPQAGFDTEAFF	TGTGCCAGCTCACCACAAGCAGGGTTCGACACTGAAGCTTTCTTT
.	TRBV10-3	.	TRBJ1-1	CAISESERQRNTEAFF	TGTGCCATCAGTGAGTCGGAGCGGCAACGGAACACTGAAGCTTTCTTT
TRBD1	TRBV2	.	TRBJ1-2	CAGTDGSYGYTF	TGTGCCGGGACAGACGGATCCTATGGCTACACCTTC
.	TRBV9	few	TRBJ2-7	CASSAAGSYYEQYF	TGTGCCAGCAGCGCCGCCGGGAGTTATTACGAGCAGTACTTC
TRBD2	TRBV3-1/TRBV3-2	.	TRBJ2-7	CASSPYGTSVEQYF	TGTGCCAGCAGCCCTTACGGGACTAGCGTCGAGCAGTACTTC
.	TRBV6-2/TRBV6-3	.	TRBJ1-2	CASSLRYRSNYGYTF	TGTGCCAGCAGTCTTAGATACAGATCTAACTATGGCTACACCTTC
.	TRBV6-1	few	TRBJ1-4	CASSDQAVYEKLFF	TGTGCCAGCAGTGATCAGGCAGTGTATGAAAAACTGTTTTTT
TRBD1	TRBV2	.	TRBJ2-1	CASSERSRGHGEQFF	TGTGCCAGCAGTGAACGCTCCAGGGGGCATGGTGAGCAGTTCTTC
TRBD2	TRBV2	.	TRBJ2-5	CASSDRLAEQETQYF	TGTGCCAGCAGTGACCGGCTAGCGGAGCAAGAGACCCAGTACTTC
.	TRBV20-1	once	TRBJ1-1	CSASTSDTEAFF	TGCAGTGCTAGTACTTCGGACACTGAAGCTTTCTTT
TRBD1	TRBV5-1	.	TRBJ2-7	CASSLAGTGEKYEQYF	TGCGCCAGCAGCCTGGCCGGGACAGGAGAAAAGTACGAGCAGTACTTC